This is a list of T cell receptor beta chains from one sample in a study of shared clonotypes between healthy human individuals. Clones were sequenced by immunoSEQ multiplex PCR, and TCRdb holds only the in-frame ones, with some missing. The sample shows roughly 1,100,000 clones, approximately 72% of them seen only once. The specimen sequenced was memory CD4+ T cells sorted from blood. The receptors derive from a man aged 18 to 35 in good health. Each CDR3 is given with its conserved first and last residue. Fields, in order: D gene, V gene, J gene, clone size, CDR3 protein, CDR3 DNA. The D gene is left open where the match is weak. For some rows the clone size is stated as once, few or many, or as a class when expanded; others skip it.

TRBD1	TRBV7-2	TRBJ2-5	NA	CASSLGGRGRVETQYF	TGTGCCAGCAGCTTAGGGGGCAGGGGGCGAGTGGAGACCCAGTACTTC
NA	TRBV30	TRBJ2-3	NA	CAWSVLMGSSTDTQYF	TGTGCCTGGAGTGTATTGATGGGTTCGAGCACAGATACGCAGTATTTT
NA	TRBV10-3	TRBJ2-5	NA	CAISESWEETQYF	TGTGCCATCAGTGAGTCCTGGGAAGAGACCCAGTACTTC
NA	TRBV11-2	TRBJ2-3	NA	CASSFMDGRTDTQYF	TGTGCCAGCAGCTTTATGGACGGTCGCACAGATACGCAGTATTTT
NA	TRBV5-4	TRBJ2-5	NA	CASSSVQAATRSQETQYF	TGTGCCAGCAGCTCGGTTCAGGCGGCAACAAGGTCCCAAGAGACCCAGTACTTC
NA	TRBV5-1	TRBJ1-1	NA	CASSLAPGLNTEAFF	TGCGCCAGCAGCTTGGCCCCGGGATTAAACACTGAAGCTTTCTTT
NA	TRBV7-3	TRBJ2-1	NA	CASSPDGIYNEQFF	TGTGCCAGCAGCCCAGATGGGATATACAATGAGCAGTTCTTC
NA	TRBV7-9	TRBJ2-7	NA	CASSSTRQGSPYEQYF	TGTGCCAGCAGCTCGACTAGGCAGGGATCACCCTACGAGCAGTACTTC
NA	TRBV9	TRBJ1-1	NA	CASSPTDTTAFF	TGTGCCAGCAGCCCCACGGACACGACTGCTTTCTTT
TRBD1	TRBV2	TRBJ1-2	NA	CASNPGQGSYGYTF	TGTGCCAGCAATCCGGGACAGGGGTCCTATGGCTACACCTTC
NA	TRBV7-6	TRBJ1-1	NA	CATSYSGARTEAFF	TGTGCCACCAGCTACAGTGGGGCCCGCACTGAAGCTTTCTTT
TRBD1	TRBV2	TRBJ2-2	NA	CASSVGDRGGAGELFF	TGTGCCAGCAGTGTCGGGGACAGGGGAGGTGCCGGGGAGCTGTTTTTT
TRBD1	TRBV30	TRBJ1-1	NA	CAWNGQGNTEAFF	TGTGCCTGGAACGGACAGGGTAACACTGAAGCTTTCTTT
NA	TRBV29-1	TRBJ2-1	NA	CSVATRLSNEQFF	TGCAGCGTTGCGACGCGGCTGAGCAATGAGCAGTTCTTC
NA	TRBV5-1	TRBJ2-5	NA	CASSLGLGKETQYF	TGCGCCAGCAGCTTGGGACTGGGAAAGGAGACCCAGTACTTC
NA	TRBV7-9	TRBJ1-1	NA	CASSPRTEAFF	TGTGCCAGCAGCCCCCGGACTGAAGCTTTCTTT
NA	TRBV30	TRBJ1-1	NA	CAWSASGATEAFF	TGTGCCTGGAGTGCCTCCGGGGCGACTGAAGCTTTCTTT
TRBD2	TRBV5-1	TRBJ2-1	NA	CASGLAGAVDEQFF	TGCGCCAGCGGGTTAGCGGGAGCGGTCGATGAGCAGTTCTTC
NA	TRBV6-5	TRBJ1-1	once	CASRTTGINTEAFF	TGTGCCAGCAGGACAACAGGGATCAACACTGAAGCTTTCTTT
NA	TRBV5-8	TRBJ2-2	NA	CASSLVSLENTGELFF	TGTGCCAGCAGCTTGGTTAGCCTGGAGAACACCGGGGAGCTGTTTTTT
TRBD1	TRBV6-5	TRBJ1-1	NA	CASRDPGGVGAFF	TGTGCCAGCAGGGACCCAGGGGGCGTAGGGGCTTTCTTT
TRBD1	TRBV4-1	TRBJ1-4	once	CASSQDGTGYEKLFF	TGCGCCAGCAGCCAAGATGGGACAGGGTACGAAAAACTGTTTTTT
TRBD1	TRBV7-9	TRBJ1-6	few	CASSLVAGGGSPLHF	TGTGCCAGCAGCTTAGTCGCAGGGGGCGGATCACCCCTCCACTTT
TRBD1	TRBV9	TRBJ1-6	NA	CASGGQDNSPLHF	TGTGCCAGCGGGGGACAGGATAATTCACCCCTCCACTTT
NA	TRBV15	TRBJ1-4	NA	CATSRGGPGENEKLFF	TGTGCCACCAGCAGAGGCGGGCCAGGGGAGAATGAAAAACTGTTTTTT
NA	TRBV30	TRBJ2-3	NA	CAWSEGFAAGTQYF	TGTGCCTGGAGTGAGGGGTTCGCGGCGGGGACGCAGTATTTT
TRBD1	TRBV2	TRBJ2-4	NA	CASSPRDRGLVGKNIQYF	TGTGCCAGCAGTCCCCGGGACAGGGGACTCGTCGGCAAAAACATTCAGTACTTC
TRBD2	TRBV18	TRBJ2-1	NA	CASSPVAGADNEQFF	TGTGCCAGCTCCCCTGTAGCGGGAGCCGACAATGAGCAGTTCTTC
TRBD2	TRBV5-1	TRBJ2-1	NA	CASSLGGGHSYNEQFF	TGCGCCAGCAGCTTAGGCGGGGGGCATTCCTACAATGAGCAGTTCTTC
TRBD1	TRBV6-5	TRBJ2-7	NA	CASSYRDRGAYEQYF	TGTGCCAGCAGTTACCGGGACAGGGGCGCCTACGAGCAGTACTTC
TRBD2	TRBV30	TRBJ2-3	NA	CAWSVFSGESTDTQYF	TGTGCCTGGAGTGTTTTTAGCGGGGAAAGCACAGATACGCAGTATTTT
TRBD1	TRBV29-1	TRBJ1-2	NA	CSGGTGDTYGYTF	TGCAGCGGAGGGACAGGGGACACCTATGGCTACACCTTC
NA	TRBV2	TRBJ2-3	NA	CASSGWRSRATDTQYF	TGTGCCAGCAGTGGATGGCGGAGTCGGGCCACAGATACGCAGTATTTT
TRBD2	TRBV7-6	TRBJ2-1	NA	CASRLVSGSYNEQFF	TGTGCCAGCAGACTTGTGAGCGGGAGTTACAATGAGCAGTTCTTC
NA	TRBV27	TRBJ1-3	NA	CASSKTLNSGNTIYF	TGTGCCAGCAGCAAGACACTTAACTCTGGAAACACCATATATTTT
NA	TRBV28	TRBJ1-2	NA	CASSLGIGYGYTF	TGTGCCAGCAGTTTAGGAATAGGCTATGGCTACACCTTC
TRBD1	TRBV4-3	TRBJ2-2	NA	CASSQTGGHTGELFF	TGCGCCAGCAGCCAGACAGGGGGTCACACCGGGGAGCTGTTTTTT
NA	TRBV10-3	TRBJ2-1	NA	CAISELGGPYNEQFF	TGTGCCATCAGTGAGTTGGGGGGGCCCTACAATGAGCAGTTCTTC
TRBD2	TRBV7-2	TRBJ2-7	NA	CASSLGLAGHYEQYF	TGTGCCAGCAGCTTAGGGCTAGCGGGGCACTACGAGCAGTACTTC
NA	TRBV7-9	TRBJ2-2	NA	CASSLRLSDTGELFF	TGTGCCAGCAGCTTACGCCTAAGTGACACCGGGGAGCTGTTTTTT
NA	TRBV7-9	TRBJ1-1	NA	CASSPGTLNTEAFF	TGTGCCAGCAGCCCCGGGACACTGAACACTGAAGCTTTCTTT
TRBD2	TRBV7-2	TRBJ2-1	few	CASSRGGAGGEKFF	TGTGCCAGCAGCCGCGGGGGGGCGGGTGGAGAAAAGTTCTTC
NA	TRBV5-1	TRBJ2-1	NA	CASSLSWVGNEQFF	TGCGCCAGCAGCTTGTCTTGGGTTGGCAATGAGCAGTTCTTC